This T cell receptor beta chain was obtained from a study of T-cell memory formation after mild COVID-19. Trimming pared 6 bases from V and 0 bases from J, leaving 12 bases between. The CDR3 runs 15 residues. This clonotype appeared many times. TCRdb redid the calling of the 5' RACE reads with MiXCR, one entry per CDR3 protein. The sample lists 130,000 to 150,000 distinct CDR3 sequences, 6% to 7% occurring once. The source is an adult woman who had mild COVID-19 (a few samples of this study predate the infection). Cell type and time point are not known. The rearrangement uses TRBV12-3 or TRBV12-4 and TRBJ2-1; tentatively, D is TRBD1 (5 bases). The specimen sequenced was PBMCs or a T cell subset sorted from them (not recorded which). In DNA form, the CDR3 reads TGTGCCAGCAGCCCAGGACATAGCTCCTACAATGAGCAGTTCTTC. Its protein is CASSPGHSSYNEQFF.